This entry concerns a single TCR beta chain. The sample is drawn from a study of blood T cell repertoires in COVID-19. Study details: Sources were T cells, B-cell-depleted T cells, or PBMCs; the material itself was cDNA or gDNA.

The germline V gene has CDR1 SGDLS and CDR2 YYNGEE. V lost 4 bases and J lost 3; bases outside the gene matches: 10. The CDR3 spans 17 residues. As handled by the study authors: Researchers report that nucleated cell counts were estimated from reference gene primer amplification. Assay: immunoSEQ multiplex PCR; the TCRdb copy retains only in-frame clones and omits some. V and J calls and clone size come straight from that table; D and trimming were deduced from the DNA. The repertoire holds 25,000 to 35,000 clones, around 83% seen once, with about 14% in the top ten. The sample comprised peripheral blood. The sequence was collected from a human donor in a cohort sampled during active COVID-19. V is TRBV9 and J is TRBJ2-1, with 10 bases that match TRBD2. CDR3: CASSPWASGGLYNEQFF. In nucleotides, the CDR3 is TGTGCCAGCAGCCCCTGGGCTAGCGGGGGCCTCTACAATGAGCAGTTCTTC.